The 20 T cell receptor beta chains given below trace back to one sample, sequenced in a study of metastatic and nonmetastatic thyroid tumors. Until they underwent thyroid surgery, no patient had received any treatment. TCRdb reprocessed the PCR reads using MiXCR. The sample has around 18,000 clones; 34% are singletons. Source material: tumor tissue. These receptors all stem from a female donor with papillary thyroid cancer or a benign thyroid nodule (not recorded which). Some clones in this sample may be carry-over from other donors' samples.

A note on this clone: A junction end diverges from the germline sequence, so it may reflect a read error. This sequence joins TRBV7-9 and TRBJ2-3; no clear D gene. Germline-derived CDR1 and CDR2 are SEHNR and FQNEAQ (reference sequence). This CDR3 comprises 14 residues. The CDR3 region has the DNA TGTGCCAGCAGCGGCCGGGCGGTCCCAGATATGCAGTATTTT. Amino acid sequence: CASSGRAVPDMQYF.

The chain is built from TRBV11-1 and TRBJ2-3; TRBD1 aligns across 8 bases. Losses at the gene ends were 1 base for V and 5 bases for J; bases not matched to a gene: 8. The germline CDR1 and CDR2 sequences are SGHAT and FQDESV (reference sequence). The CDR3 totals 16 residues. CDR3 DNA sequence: TGTGCCAGCAGCTTAGGGGACAGGACAGGAAGAGATACGCAGTATTTT. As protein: CASSLGDRTGRDTQYF.

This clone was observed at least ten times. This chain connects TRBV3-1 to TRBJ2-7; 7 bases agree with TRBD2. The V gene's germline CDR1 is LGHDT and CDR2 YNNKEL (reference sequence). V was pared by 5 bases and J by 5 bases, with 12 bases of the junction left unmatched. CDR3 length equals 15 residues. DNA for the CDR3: TGTGCCAGCAGCTACCCGGGAGGCCGGGGGAACGAGCAGTACTTC. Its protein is CASSYPGGRGNEQYF.

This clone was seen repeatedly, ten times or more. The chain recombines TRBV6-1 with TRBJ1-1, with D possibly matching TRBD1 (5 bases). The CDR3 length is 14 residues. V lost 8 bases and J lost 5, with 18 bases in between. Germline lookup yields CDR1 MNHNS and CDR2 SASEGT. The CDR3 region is CASEKEGPGTEAFF. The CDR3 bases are TGTGCCAGCGAGAAGGAGGGGCCGGGTACTGAAGCTTTCTTT.

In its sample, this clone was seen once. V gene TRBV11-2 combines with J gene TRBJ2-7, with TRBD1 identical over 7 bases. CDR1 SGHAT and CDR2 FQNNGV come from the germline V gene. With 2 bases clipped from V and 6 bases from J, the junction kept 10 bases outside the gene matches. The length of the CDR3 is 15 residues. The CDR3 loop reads CASSLKGAHGSEQYF. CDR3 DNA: TGTGCCAGCAGCTTAAAGGGGGCTCATGGATCCGAGCAGTACTTC.

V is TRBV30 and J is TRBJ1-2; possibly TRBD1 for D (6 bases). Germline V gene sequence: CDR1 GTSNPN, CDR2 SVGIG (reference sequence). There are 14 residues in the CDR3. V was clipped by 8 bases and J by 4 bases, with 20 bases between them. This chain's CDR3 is CALVADSIIYGYTF. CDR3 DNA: TGTGCCCTGGTAGCGGACAGCATAATCTATGGCTACACCTTC.

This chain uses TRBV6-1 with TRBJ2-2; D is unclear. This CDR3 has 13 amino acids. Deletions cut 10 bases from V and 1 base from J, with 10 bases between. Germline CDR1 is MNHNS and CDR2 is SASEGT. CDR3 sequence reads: CATTGRNTGELFF. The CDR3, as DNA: TGTGCCACCACTGGACGGAACACCGGGGAGCTGTTTTTT.

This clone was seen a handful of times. DNA of the CDR3: TGTGCCAGCAGTTACTCGCCTAGCGGATCCTACGAGCAGTACTTC. Its protein product is CASSYSPSGSYEQYF. This chain links TRBV6-5 with TRBJ2-7; 7 nucleotides line up with TRBD2. CDR1 is MNHEY and CDR2 is SVGAGI in the germline V gene. This CDR3 is built from 15 residues. V lost 0 bases and J lost 1; bases outside the gene matches: 3.

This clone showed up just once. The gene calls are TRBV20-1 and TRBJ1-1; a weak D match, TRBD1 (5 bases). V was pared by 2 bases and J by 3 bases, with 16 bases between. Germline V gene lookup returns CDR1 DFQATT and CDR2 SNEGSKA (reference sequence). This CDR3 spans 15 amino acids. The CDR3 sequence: CSARSFGIGDTEAFF. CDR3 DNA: TGCAGTGCTAGATCCTTCGGGATAGGGGACACTGAAGCTTTCTTT.

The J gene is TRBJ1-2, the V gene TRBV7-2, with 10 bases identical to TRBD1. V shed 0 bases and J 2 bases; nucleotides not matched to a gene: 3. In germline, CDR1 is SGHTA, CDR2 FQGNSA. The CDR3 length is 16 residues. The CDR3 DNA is TGTGCCAGCAGCTTAGCGGGACAGGGGTTAAACTATGGCTACACCTTC. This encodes CASSLAGQGLNYGYTF.

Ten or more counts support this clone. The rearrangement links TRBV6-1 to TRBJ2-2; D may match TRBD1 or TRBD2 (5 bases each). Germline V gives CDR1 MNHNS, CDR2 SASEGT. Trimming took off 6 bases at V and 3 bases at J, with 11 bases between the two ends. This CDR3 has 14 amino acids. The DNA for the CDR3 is TGTGCCAGCAGCCGGGACCCGGACACCGGGGAGCTGTTTTTT. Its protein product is CASSRDPDTGELFF.

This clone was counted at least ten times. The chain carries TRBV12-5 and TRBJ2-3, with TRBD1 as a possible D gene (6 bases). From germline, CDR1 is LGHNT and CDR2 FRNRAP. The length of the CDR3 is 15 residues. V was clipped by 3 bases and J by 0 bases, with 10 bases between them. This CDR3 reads CASGFQGLSTDTQYF. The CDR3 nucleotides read TGTGCTAGTGGTTTCCAGGGGTTAAGCACAGATACGCAGTATTTT.

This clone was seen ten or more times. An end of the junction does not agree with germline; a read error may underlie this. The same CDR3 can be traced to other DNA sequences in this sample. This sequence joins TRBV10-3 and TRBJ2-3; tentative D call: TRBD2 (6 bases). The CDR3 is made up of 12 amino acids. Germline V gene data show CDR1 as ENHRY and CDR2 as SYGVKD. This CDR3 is CAISGSTDTQYF. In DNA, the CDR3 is TGTGCTATCAGCGGGAGCACAGATACGCAGTATTTT.

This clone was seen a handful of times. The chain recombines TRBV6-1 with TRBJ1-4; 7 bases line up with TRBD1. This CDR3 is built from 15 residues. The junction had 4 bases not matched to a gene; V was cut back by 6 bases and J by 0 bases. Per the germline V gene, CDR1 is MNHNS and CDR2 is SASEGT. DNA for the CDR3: TGTGCCAGCAGACCCCAGGGGGCAACTAATGAAAAACTGTTTTTT. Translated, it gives CASRPQGATNEKLFF.

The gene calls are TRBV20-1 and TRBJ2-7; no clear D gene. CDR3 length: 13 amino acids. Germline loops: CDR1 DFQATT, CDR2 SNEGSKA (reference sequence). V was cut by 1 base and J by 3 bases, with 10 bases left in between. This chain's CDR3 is CSARAGQVYEQYF. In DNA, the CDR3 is TGCAGTGCTAGAGCTGGTCAGGTCTACGAGCAGTACTTC.

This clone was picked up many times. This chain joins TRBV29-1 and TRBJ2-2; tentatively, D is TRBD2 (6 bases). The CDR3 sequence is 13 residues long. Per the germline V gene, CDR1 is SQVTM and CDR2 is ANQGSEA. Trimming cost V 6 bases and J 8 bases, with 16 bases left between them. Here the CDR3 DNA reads TGCAGCGTCCAAGGGGCGGAGGGAGGGGAGCTGTTTTTT. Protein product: CSVQGAEGGELFF.

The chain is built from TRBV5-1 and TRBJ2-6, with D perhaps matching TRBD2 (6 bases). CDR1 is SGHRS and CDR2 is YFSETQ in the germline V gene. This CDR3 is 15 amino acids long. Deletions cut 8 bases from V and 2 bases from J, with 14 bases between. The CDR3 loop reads CASRPGVAGANVLTF. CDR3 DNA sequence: TGCGCCAGTCGGCCGGGGGTTGCTGGGGCCAACGTCCTGACTTTC.

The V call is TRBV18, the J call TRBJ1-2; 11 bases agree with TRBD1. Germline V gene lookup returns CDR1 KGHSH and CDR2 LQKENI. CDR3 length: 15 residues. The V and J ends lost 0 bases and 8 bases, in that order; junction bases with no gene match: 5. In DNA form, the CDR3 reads TGTGCCAGCTCACCACCGGGACAGGGGGACCTCGGCTACACCTTC. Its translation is CASSPPGQGDLGYTF.

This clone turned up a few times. CDR3 protein: CASSPGGQTFTDTQYF. CDR3 DNA sequence: TGTGCCAGCTCCCCGGGTGGACAGACATTCACAGATACGCAGTATTTT. The genes are TRBV4-2 and TRBJ2-3, with D tentatively TRBD1 (6 bases). CDR1 is LGHNA and CDR2 is YNFKEQ in the germline V gene. The CDR3 has 16 amino acids. Deletions cut 8 bases from V and 2 bases from J, with 20 bases between.

CDR3 residues: CASSHVAAQETQYF. The CDR3 nucleotides are TGCGCCAGCAGCCATGTCGCAGCCCAAGAGACCCAGTACTTC. The rearrangement joins TRBV4-1 to TRBJ2-5; D remains ambiguous. This CDR3 is 14 amino acids long. Per the germline V gene, CDR1 is MGHRA and CDR2 is YSYEKL. The V end was cut by 3 bases, the J end by 1 base, with 9 bases between.